The 3 T cell receptor beta chains in this list originate from one sample, sequenced in a study of beta chain features in type 1 diabetes (dated by TCRdb to 2016 to 2018). Here is what the overall study found, with its caveats: In all four CD4+ subsets, TCRB CDR3 length was moderately but significantly shorter in type 1 diabetes patients.

Libraries were prepared through the immunoSEQ multiplex PCR assay. The entire amount of isolated RNA was reverse transcribed using the High Capacity cDNA Reverse Transcription Kit, so the sequenced TCRB transcripts were expressed ones. Here the immuneACCESS table is served through TCRdb, limited to in-frame sequences with V and J called. Missing clones are a known gap in these copies; in checked studies unresolved V genes cover under half, and the rest lacks a known reason. Across this sample there are about 740,000 clones, with under 15% seen only once. 0.02% to 0.025% of the sample is taken by the ten largest. These receptors' antigens are unknown. Sample: naive CD4+ T cells from blood. The meaning of the sample's cell subset or site label: true naive CD4+ T cells. The receptors stem from a man aged 18 to 30 with type 1 diabetes.

The CDR3 DNA reads TGTGCCAGCACTCAGAGGGCGGGGCGGGCAGATACGCAGTATTTT. It encodes CASTQRAGRADTQYF. The gene calls are TRBV6-6 and TRBJ2-3; maybe TRBD2 (6 bases). This CDR3 is built from 15 residues. Germline values: CDR1 MNHNY, CDR2 SVGAGI (reference sequence). Trimming took off 7 bases at V and 4 bases at J, with 18 bases between the two ends.

This chain uses TRBV29-1 with TRBJ2-1; 9 nucleotides match TRBD2. V gave up 4 bases and J gave up 7 bases; unmatched junction bases: 8. The CDR3 has 14 residues. CDR1 and CDR2 from the germline V gene are SQVTM and ANQGSEA. Here the CDR3 DNA reads TGCAGCGTTGTTAGCGCGGGGGGGCCTAATGAGCAGTTCTTC. Protein: CSVVSAGGPNEQFF.

This clone was found a few times. Germline and junction disagree at one end, which may indicate a read error. The rearrangement links TRBV6-5 to TRBJ2-1; 7 bases match TRBD1. CDR3 length: 14 residues. The germline CDR1 and CDR2 sequences are MNHEY and SVGAGI. The CDR3, as DNA: TGTGCCATCAGTGAGGGGGCTTCCTACAATGAGCAGTTCTTC. Its translation: CAISEGASYNEQFF.